This T cell receptor beta chain derives from a study of blood T cells in healthy people across ages. Study-wide points: Diversity of TCR beta per million T cells declined in a roughly linear way with age. TCR beta diversity was tightly associated with the proportion of naive T cells.

A second roughly 7 to 11 cycle PCR used barcoded and J-beta primers. A template-switch adaptor with 12 random nucleotides tagged each cDNA molecule. TCRdb ran MiXCR on the 5' RACE reads and lists one entry per CDR3 protein. The sample carries 1.5 million to 2 million distinct CDR3 sequences, approximately 50% recorded once. This clonotype was detected only a few times. The target antigen is unknown. The CDR3 loop spans 15 amino acids. Germline CDR1 and CDR2: MNHEY and SMNVEV (reference sequence). V shed 7 bases and J shed 5 bases, with 18 bases lying between them. Sequenced input: blood. V is TRBV27 and J is TRBJ2-1, with TRBD2 as a possible D gene (6 bases). The TCR was taken from a woman in her 40s in good health. In DNA, the CDR3 is TGTGCCAGCAATACACGGCGGGACCCTCACAATGAGCAGTTCTTC. This encodes CASNTRRDPHNEQFF.